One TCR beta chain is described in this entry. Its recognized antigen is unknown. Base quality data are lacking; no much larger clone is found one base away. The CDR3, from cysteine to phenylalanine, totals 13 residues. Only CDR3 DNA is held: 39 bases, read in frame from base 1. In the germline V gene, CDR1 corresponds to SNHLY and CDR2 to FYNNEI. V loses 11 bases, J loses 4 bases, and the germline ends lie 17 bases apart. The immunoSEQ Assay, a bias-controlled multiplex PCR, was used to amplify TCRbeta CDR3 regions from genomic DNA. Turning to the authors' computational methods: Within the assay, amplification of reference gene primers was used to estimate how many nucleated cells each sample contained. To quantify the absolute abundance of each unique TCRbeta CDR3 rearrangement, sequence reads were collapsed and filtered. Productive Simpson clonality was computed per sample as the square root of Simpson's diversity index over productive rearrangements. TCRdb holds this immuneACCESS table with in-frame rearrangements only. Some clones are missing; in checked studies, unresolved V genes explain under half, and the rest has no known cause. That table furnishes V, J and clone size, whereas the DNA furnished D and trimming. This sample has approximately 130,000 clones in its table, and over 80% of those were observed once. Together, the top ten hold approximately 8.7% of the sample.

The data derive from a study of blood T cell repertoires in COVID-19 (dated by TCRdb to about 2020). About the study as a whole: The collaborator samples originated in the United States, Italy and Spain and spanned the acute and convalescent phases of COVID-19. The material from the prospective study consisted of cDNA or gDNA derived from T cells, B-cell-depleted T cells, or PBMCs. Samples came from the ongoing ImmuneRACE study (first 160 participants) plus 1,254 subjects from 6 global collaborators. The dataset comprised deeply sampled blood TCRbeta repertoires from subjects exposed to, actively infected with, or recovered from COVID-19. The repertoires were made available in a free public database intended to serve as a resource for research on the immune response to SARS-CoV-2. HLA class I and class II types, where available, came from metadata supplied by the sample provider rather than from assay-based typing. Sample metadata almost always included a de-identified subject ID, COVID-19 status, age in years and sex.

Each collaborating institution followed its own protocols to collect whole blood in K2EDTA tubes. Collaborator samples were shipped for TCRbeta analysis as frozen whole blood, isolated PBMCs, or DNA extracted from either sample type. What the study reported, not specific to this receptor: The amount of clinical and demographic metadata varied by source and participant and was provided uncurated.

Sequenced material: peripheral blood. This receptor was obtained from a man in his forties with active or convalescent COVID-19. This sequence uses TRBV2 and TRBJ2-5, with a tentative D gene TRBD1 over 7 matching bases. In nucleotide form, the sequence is TGTGCCTGTCGTCCAGGGGGAGGAGAGACCCAGTACTTC. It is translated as CACRPGGGETQYF.